These 20 T cell receptor beta chains originate from one sample sequenced in a study of post-analysis software for immune sequencing data. Carried by the TCR beta cDNA libraries were unique molecular identifiers. TCRdb analysed the PCR reads with MiXCR anew, one entry per CDR3 protein. Among hundreds of thousands of distinct CDR3 sequences listed, 25% to 30% were seen once. Study results and limitations: Roughly 5 TRBV segments, including TRBV5-6, TRBV5-1 and TRBV20-1, were more frequent in patients than controls.

Antigens of these TCRs are unknown. The material sequenced was blood. The receptor source for this set is a girl aged 10-17 years with multiple sclerosis.

Only a few counts were recorded for this clonotype. The gene calls are TRBV13 and TRBJ2-1, with TRBD2 matching 11 bases. From germline, CDR1 is PRHDT and CDR2 FYEKMQ (reference sequence). The CDR3 runs to 15 residues. J was trimmed by 9 bases and V by 0 bases; bases with no gene match: 4. CDR3 in DNA: TGTGCCAGCAGCTTAGGACTAGCGGGAGTGACTGAGCAGTTCTTC. It translates to CASSLGLAGVTEQFF. Drawing the rest from reference TRBV13 and TRBJ2-1, the complete variable domain is AAGVIQSPRHLIKEKRETATLKCYPIPRHDTVYWYQQGPGQDPQFLISFYEKMQSDKGSIPDRFSAQQFSDYHSELNMSSLELGDSALYFCASSLGLAGVTEQFFGPGTRLTVL.

This clonotype was seen a handful of times. V and J are TRBV6-1 and TRBJ2-4; weak D call: TRBD1 (6 bases). The CDR3 totals 15 residues. Germline V gene data show CDR1 as MNHNS and CDR2 as SASEGT. The ends were cut back, 4 bases at V and 8 bases at J, with 18 bases in the middle. The CDR3 nucleotides read TGTGCCAGCAGTGCAACCCGGGCCGAGGGGGACATTCAGTACTTC. Its protein is CASSATRAEGDIQYF.

This clonotype was observed a handful of times. The chain joins TRBV29-1 to TRBJ1-2; tentatively, D is TRBD1 (5 bases). Germline V gene sequence: CDR1 SQVTM, CDR2 ANQGSEA. This CDR3 has 14 amino acids. Trimming stripped 6 bases from V and 0 bases from J, with 14 bases between. In DNA form, the CDR3 reads TGCAGCGTCGGTACAGGTCAAACTAACTATGGCTACACCTTC. The encoded protein is CSVGTGQTNYGYTF.

In this sample, this clonotype turned up a few times. Germline and junction disagree at one end, which may indicate a read error. V gene TRBV3-1 combines with J gene TRBJ1-5; maybe TRBD1 (5 bases). The length of the CDR3 is 15 residues. CDR1 and CDR2 from the germline V gene are LGHDT and YNNKEL (reference sequence). This CDR3 is CAGSQGGEGSQPQHF. The DNA of the CDR3 is TGTGCCGGCAGCCAAGGAGGAGAGGGGTCTCAGCCCCAGCATTTT.

This clonotype was detected many times. This chain connects TRBV10-3 to TRBJ2-7, with 14 bases lining up with TRBD2. Germline V CDR1 and CDR2: ENHRY, SYGVKD. The CDR3 runs 12 residues. V trimming: 10 bases; J trimming: 7 bases; junction bases outside the gene matches: 3. Here the CDR3 reads CATGLAGVEQYF. In DNA form, the CDR3 reads TGTGCCACGGGACTAGCGGGAGTTGAGCAGTACTTC.

This clonotype was picked up a small number of times. The chain joins TRBV20-1 to TRBJ2-5, with D perhaps matching TRBD1 (6 bases). Germline CDR1 is DFQATT and CDR2 is SNEGSKA (reference sequence). Trimming left V 6 bases short and J 1 base short, with 9 bases between. The CDR3 spans 12 residues. The CDR3 DNA follows: TGCAGTGCAAGGGACACCCAAGAGACCCAGTACTTC. Translated: CSARDTQETQYF.

V gene TRBV2 combines with J gene TRBJ2-5; no firm D call. The CDR3 loop spans 13 amino acids. Germline V gene sequence: CDR1 SNHLY, CDR2 FYNNEI. V shed 1 base and J shed 7 bases, with 10 bases lying between them. The CDR3 here is CASSEGPTGTQYF. The CDR3 nucleotides are TGTGCCAGCAGTGAAGGACCCACCGGGACCCAGTACTTC.

The sample holds a few counts of this clonotype. The chain couples TRBV5-1 to TRBJ2-1, with D unclear. V lost 5 bases to trimming and J lost 8 bases, with 11 bases between them. Per germline, CDR1 SGHRS and CDR2 YFSETQ. The CDR3 has 12 amino acids. DNA of the CDR3: TGCGCCAGCAGTTTGAAGTTCGATGAGCAGTTCTTC. Amino acids: CASSLKFDEQFF.

This clonotype has only a few counts. V is TRBV10-3 and J is TRBJ1-2, with no clear D. The CDR3 covers 12 residues. The V end lost 2 bases, the J end lost 8 bases, and 9 bases lay between the germline ends. Germline CDR1 ENHRY, CDR2 SYGVKD. Here the CDR3 DNA reads TGTGCCATCAGTGAGCCGGGAGGGGGCTACACCTTC. Amino acid sequence: CAISEPGGGYTF.

The chain recombines TRBV12-3 or TRBV12-4 with TRBJ1-5, with unresolved D. V shed 1 base and J shed 8 bases, with 6 bases lying between them. The CDR3 extends over 12 amino acids. The CDR3 bases are TGTGCCAGCAGTTTAGATTTCAAGCCCCAGCATTTT. As protein: CASSLDFKPQHF.

This clonotype was counted between two and nine times. The chain joins TRBV10-3 to TRBJ2-7; 9 bases line up with TRBD2. The CDR3 is made up of 16 amino acids. Per the germline V gene, CDR1 is ENHRY and CDR2 is SYGVKD. With 4 bases clipped from V and 3 bases from J, the junction kept 10 bases outside the gene matches. The CDR3: CAISGGSSGVIYEQYF. DNA for the CDR3: TGTGCCATCAGTGGGGGCTCTAGCGGGGTGATCTACGAGCAGTACTTC.

The table lists this clonotype with a few counts. The chain employs TRBV4-3 and TRBJ2-7; tentative D call: TRBD1 (6 bases). V gave up 1 base and J gave up 5 bases, with 15 bases separating them. This CDR3 has 15 amino acids. The germline V gene has CDR1 LGHNA and CDR2 YSLEER. The CDR3 nucleotides read TGCGCCAGCAGCCAAGTCCTCAGGGGCATGGACGAGCAGTACTTC. It codes for CASSQVLRGMDEQYF.

This clonotype showed up many times. The rearrangement uses TRBV11-2 and TRBJ2-7; no clear D gene. Germline CDR1 and CDR2: SGHAT and FQNNGV. CDR3 length: 13 residues. V was trimmed by 3 bases and J by 2 bases, leaving 8 bases between them. CDR3 residues: CASSFTAAYEQYF. CDR3 nucleotides: TGTGCCAGCAGCTTTACGGCCGCCTACGAGCAGTACTTC.

This clonotype has just a few counts. This chain joins TRBV9 and TRBJ2-1; TRBD2 matches at 11 bases. The CDR3 is made up of 16 amino acids. Trimming cost V 2 bases and J 6 bases; bases outside gene matches: 7. CDR1 SGDLS and CDR2 YYNGEE come from the germline V gene. The CDR3 sequence: CASSVSTSGALNEQFF. The CDR3 DNA is TGTGCCAGCAGCGTCTCGACTAGCGGGGCCCTCAATGAGCAGTTCTTC.

This clonotype was counted a few times. V and J are TRBV5-5 and TRBJ2-1; no clear D gene. Germline-derived CDR1 and CDR2 are SGHKS and YYEKEE (reference sequence). Trimming pared 9 bases from V and 0 bases from J, leaving 7 bases between. The CDR3 is 12 amino acids. The CDR3: CATQSSYNEQFF. CDR3 DNA sequence: TGTGCCACCCAAAGCTCCTACAATGAGCAGTTCTTC.

This clonotype was counted at least ten times. V usage is TRBV29-1 and J usage is TRBJ2-7; TRBD2 is a possible D gene (5 bases). The CDR3 is 11 amino acids. CDR1 and CDR2 from the germline V gene are SQVTM and ANQGSEA. The ends were cut back, 6 bases at V and 6 bases at J, with 12 bases in the middle. CDR3 sequence reads: CSVKEAPEQYF. DNA for the CDR3: TGCAGCGTGAAGGAGGCTCCCGAGCAGTACTTC.

The chain is built from TRBV10-3 and TRBJ2-7, with 7 bases identical to TRBD1. CDR1 and CDR2 (germline): ENHRY, SYGVKD. The junction had 11 bases not matched to a gene; V was cut back by 8 bases and J by 4 bases. The CDR3 has 14 residues. The DNA for the CDR3 is TGTGCCATCGGGGCCACAGGGGTCTCTTACGAGCAGTACTTC. Amino acid sequence: CAIGATGVSYEQYF.

The rearrangement joins TRBV10-3 to TRBJ1-1, with 7 bases aligning to TRBD1. The CDR3 extends over 12 amino acids. V shed 4 bases, J shed 8 bases, and the junction held 4 bases outside the gene matches. Germline V gene lookup returns CDR1 ENHRY and CDR2 SYGVKD. CDR3 sequence: CAISGQGREAFF. The CDR3 region has the DNA TGTGCCATCAGTGGACAGGGTCGGGAAGCTTTCTTT.

This clonotype has only a few counts. The rearrangement links TRBV6-5 to TRBJ2-7; D perhaps matches TRBD2 (6 bases). Trimming stripped 5 bases from V and 1 base from J, with 15 bases between. The CDR3 is 15 amino acids. Germline V CDR1 and CDR2: MNHEY, SVGAGI. CDR3 in DNA: TGTGCCAGCAGTCTCGGGGGACCAGGGTCCTACGAGCAGTACTTC. Protein sequence: CASSLGGPGSYEQYF.

A few counts support this clonotype. The rearrangement uses TRBV10-3 and TRBJ2-5, with D possibly matching TRBD2 (6 bases). This CDR3 has 14 amino acids. V was trimmed by 2 bases and J by 4 bases, leaving 11 bases between them. Germline CDR1 is ENHRY and CDR2 is SYGVKD. CDR3 sequence: CAISENGSRETQYF. CDR3 coding DNA: TGTGCCATCAGTGAGAACGGGAGCAGAGAGACCCAGTACTTC.